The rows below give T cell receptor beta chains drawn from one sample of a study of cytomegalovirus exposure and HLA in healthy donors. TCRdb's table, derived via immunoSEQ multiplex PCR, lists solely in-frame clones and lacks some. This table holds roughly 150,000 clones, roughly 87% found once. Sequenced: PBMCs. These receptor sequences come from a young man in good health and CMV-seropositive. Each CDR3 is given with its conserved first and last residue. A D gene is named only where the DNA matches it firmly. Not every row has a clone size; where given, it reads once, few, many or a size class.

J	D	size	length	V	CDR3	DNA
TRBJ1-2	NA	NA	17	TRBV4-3	CVSSQANLGGGNYGYTF	TGCGTCAGCAGCCAAGCTAATCTCGGGGGTGGGAACTATGGCTACACCTTC
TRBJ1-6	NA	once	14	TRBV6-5	CASSLDSNPSPLHF	TGTGCCAGCTCCCTGGACAGTAACCCCTCACCCCTCCACTTT
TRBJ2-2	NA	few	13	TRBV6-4	CASRREMSGELFF	TGTGCCAGCAGGAGGGAGATGTCCGGGGAGCTGTTTTTT
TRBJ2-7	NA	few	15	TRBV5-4	CASSQDQGSPYEQYF	TGTGCCAGCAGCCAAGATCAGGGTAGCCCCTACGAGCAGTACTTC
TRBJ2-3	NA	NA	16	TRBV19	CASSIERLVSTDTQYF	TGTGCCAGTAGTATCGAACGACTAGTTAGCACAGATACGCAGTATTTT
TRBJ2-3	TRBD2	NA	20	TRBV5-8	CASSLPLSKGASGEADTQYF	TGTGCCAGCAGCTTGCCGCTCTCTAAAGGTGCTAGCGGGGAGGCAGATACGCAGTATTTT
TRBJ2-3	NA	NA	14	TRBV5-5	CASTYPGILDTQYF	TGTGCCAGCACCTACCCGGGGATCTTGGATACGCAGTATTTT
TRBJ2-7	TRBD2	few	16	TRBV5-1	CASSLDGGRGTYEQYF	TGCGCCAGCAGCTTGGATGGCGGGAGGGGAACTTACGAGCAGTACTTC
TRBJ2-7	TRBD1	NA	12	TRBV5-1	CASSQDRDVQYF	TGCGCCAGCAGCCAAGACAGGGATGTGCAGTACTTC
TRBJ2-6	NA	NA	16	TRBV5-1	CASSLGTSSGANGLTF	TGCGCCAGCAGCTTGGGCACAAGCTCTGGGGCCAACGGCCTGACTTTC
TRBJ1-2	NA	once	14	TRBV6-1	CASSPDTGVYGYTF	TGTGCCAGCAGCCCGGACACTGGGGTGTATGGCTACACCTTC
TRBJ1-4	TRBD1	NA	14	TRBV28	CASSLANRGLELFF	TGTGCCAGCAGTTTGGCAAACAGGGGGCTGGAACTGTTTTTT
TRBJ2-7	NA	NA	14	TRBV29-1	CSVGPRGFTYEQYF	TGCAGCGTTGGCCCTAGGGGTTTTACCTACGAGCAGTACTTC
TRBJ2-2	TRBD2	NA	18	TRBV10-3	CAISGGLAGVVNTGELFF	TGTGCCATCAGTGGGGGACTAGCGGGTGTAGTGAACACCGGGGAGCTGTTTTTT
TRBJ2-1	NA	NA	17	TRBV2	CASSEHVAGTSYNEQLF	TGTGCCAGCAGTGAACATGTCGCGGGTACCTCCTACAATGAGCAGCTCTTC
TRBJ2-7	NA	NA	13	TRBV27	CASSFRQDYEQYF	TGTGCCAGCAGTTTCCGACAGGACTACGAGCAGTACTTC
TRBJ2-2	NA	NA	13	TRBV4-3	CASSQDYSGELFF	TGCGCCAGCAGCCAAGATTATTCCGGGGAGCTGTTTTTT
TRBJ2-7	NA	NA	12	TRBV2	CASSEALRDPYF	TGTGCCAGCAGTGAAGCGCTTAGAGATCCGTACTTC
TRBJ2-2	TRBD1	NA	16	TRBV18	CASSPLDRGNTGELFF	TGTGCCAGCTCACCACTAGACAGGGGAAACACCGGGGAGCTGTTTTTT
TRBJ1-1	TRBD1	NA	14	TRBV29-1	CSVGGQGTFREAFF	TGCAGCGTTGGGGGACAGGGAACGTTTCGTGAAGCTTTCTTT
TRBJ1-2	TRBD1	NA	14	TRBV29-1	CSVVRTGVLNGYTF	TGCAGCGTTGTCCGGACAGGGGTTTTGAATGGCTACACCTTC
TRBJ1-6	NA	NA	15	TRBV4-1	CASSQDHREASPLHF	TGCGCCAGCAGCCAAGATCACAGGGAAGCTTCACCCCTCCACTTT
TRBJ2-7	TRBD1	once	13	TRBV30	CAWGSGTVGEQYF	TGTGCCTGGGGGTCCGGGACAGTGGGCGAGCAGTACTTC
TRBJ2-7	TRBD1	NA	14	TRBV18	CASSHDRGNDEQYF	TGTGCCAGCTCACACGACAGGGGAAACGACGAGCAGTACTTC
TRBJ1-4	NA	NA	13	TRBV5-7	CATRAGDNEKLFF	TGTGCCACGAGGGCAGGGGACAATGAAAAACTGTTTTTT
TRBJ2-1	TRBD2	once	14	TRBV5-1	CASSPGLAGNEQFF	TGCGCCAGCAGCCCGGGACTAGCGGGAAATGAGCAGTTCTTC
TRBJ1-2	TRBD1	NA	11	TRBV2	CASRQGEGYTF	TGTGCCAGCAGACAGGGGGAGGGCTACACCTTC
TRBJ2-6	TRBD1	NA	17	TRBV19	CASSMGTANSGANVLTF	TGTGCCAGTAGTATGGGGACAGCTAACTCTGGGGCCAACGTCCTGACTTTC
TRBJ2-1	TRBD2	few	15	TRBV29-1	CSALDSGSSYNEQFF	TGCAGCGCCCTTGATAGCGGGAGCTCCTACAATGAGCAGTTCTTC
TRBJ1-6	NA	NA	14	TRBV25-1	CASSEYKGNSPLHF	TGTGCCAGCAGTGAATATAAGGGGAATTCACCCCTCCACTTT
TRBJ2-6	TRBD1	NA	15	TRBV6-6	CASRPDRAGANVLTF	TGTGCCAGCAGACCTGACAGGGCTGGGGCCAACGTCCTGACTTTC
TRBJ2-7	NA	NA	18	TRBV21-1	CASSATGTSATRSYEQYF	TGTGCCAGCAGCGCAACAGGGACTAGCGCCACTCGCTCCTACGAGCAGTACTTC
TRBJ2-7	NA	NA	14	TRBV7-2	CASSLTRTSYEQYF	TGTGCCAGCAGCTTGACTCGAACCTCCTACGAGCAGTACTTC
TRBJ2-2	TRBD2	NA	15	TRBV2	CASRDGLAGTGELFF	TGTGCCAGCAGAGACGGACTAGCGGGAACCGGGGAGCTGTTTTTT
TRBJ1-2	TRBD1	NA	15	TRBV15	CATSRDGGQGYGYTF	TGTGCCACCAGCAGAGATGGGGGACAGGGGTATGGCTACACCTTC
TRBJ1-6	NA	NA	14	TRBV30	CAWSPRGLYSPLHF	TGTGCCTGGAGCCCCCGGGGACTGTACTCACCCCTCCACTTT
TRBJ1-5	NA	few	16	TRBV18	CASSPSGGYSNQPQHF	TGTGCCAGCTCACCATCGGGGGGGTATAGCAATCAGCCCCAGCATTTT
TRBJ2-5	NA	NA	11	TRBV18	CASSPGETQYF	TGTGCCAGCTCACCGGGCGAGACCCAGTACTTC
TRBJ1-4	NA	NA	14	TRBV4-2	CASSQGGGWEKLFF	TGTGCCAGCAGCCAAGGGGGAGGTTGGGAAAAACTGTTTTTT
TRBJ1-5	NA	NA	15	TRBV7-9	CASSPPGSSRQPQHF	TGTGCCAGCAGCCCTCCCGGGAGTAGCCGCCAGCCCCAGCATTTT
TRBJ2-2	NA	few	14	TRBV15	CATRGTNQIGELFF	TGTGCCACCAGAGGGACAAACCAAATCGGGGAGCTGTTTTTT
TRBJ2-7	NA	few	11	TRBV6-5	CASSYSREQYF	TGTGCCAGCAGTTACTCGCGGGAGCAGTACTTC
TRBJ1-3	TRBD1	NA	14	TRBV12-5	CASAGQGVGNTIYF	TGTGCCTCAGCCGGACAGGGGGTTGGAAACACCATATATTTT